Presented here are 22 T cell receptor beta chains from one specimen sequenced in a study of blood T cells in healthy people across ages. The authors ran a second PCR of roughly 6 to 11 cycles using a sample-barcoded 5' primer and a J-beta primer mix. Using its own MiXCR run on the 5' RACE reads, TCRdb lists one record per CDR3 protein. The table lists over a million distinct CDR3 sequences, 40% to 55% of them singletons. The sequenced sample was blood. These receptors all come from a woman aged 60 to 75 in good health.

V and J are TRBV21-1 and TRBJ1-1; the table's D call of TRBD1 was not tested on the DNA. TRBV21-1 is a documented pseudogene. This CDR3 has 14 residues. CDR3 in DNA: TGTGCCAGCCCAAGGAGATCTGGGGGCACTGAAGCTTTCTTT. This encodes CASPRRSGGTEAFF.

CDR3 coding DNA: TGCAGTGCTAGTCAGCCAAGGGGCATCTACGAGCAGTACTTC. This codes for CSASQPRGIYEQYF. V usage is TRBV20-1 and J usage is TRBJ2-7; a weak D match, TRBD1 (5 bases). The V gene's germline CDR1 is DFQATT and CDR2 SNEGSKA (reference sequence). V dropped 3 bases and J dropped 3 bases, with 15 bases sitting between them. There are 14 residues in the CDR3.

The genes are TRBV9 and TRBJ2-2, with TRBD2 identical over 7 bases. The CDR3 is made up of 16 amino acids. Germline CDR1 is SGDLS and CDR2 is YYNGEE. Trimming took 4 bases from V and 6 from J; bases not matched to a gene: 12. Here the CDR3 reads CASSPSPRGSPGELFF. CDR3 nucleotide sequence: TGTGCCAGCAGCCCCAGCCCCCGCGGGAGCCCCGGGGAGCTGTTTTTT.

The V gene is TRBV4-2, the J gene TRBJ2-2, with D unclear. The CDR3 covers 15 residues. V lost 0 bases and J 4 bases, leaving 9 bases between the germline ends. Germline assignment: CDR1 LGHNA and CDR2 YNFKEQ. The CDR3 DNA reads as TGTGCCAGCAGCCAAGAGAATACCTTCACCGGGGAGCTGTTTTTT. This gives the protein CASSQENTFTGELFF.

This clonotype was observed a few times. CDR3 sequence: CASSYLSGRQYNEQFF. The DNA of the CDR3 is TGTGCCAGCAGTTACTTAAGCGGGAGACAATACAATGAGCAGTTCTTC. The rearrangement links TRBV6-5 to TRBJ2-1, with 8 nucleotides matching TRBD2. The CDR3 covers 16 residues. The J segment lost 4 bases and the V segment lost 1 base, leaving 6 bases of the junction unmatched. CDR1 and CDR2 from the germline V gene are MNHEY and SVGAGI.

The chain links TRBV7-9 to TRBJ2-2; D is possibly TRBD2 (6 bases). Germline V gene lookup returns CDR1 SEHNR and CDR2 FQNEAQ (reference sequence). V gave up 5 bases and J gave up 5 bases, with 15 bases separating them. The CDR3 loop spans 15 amino acids. The CDR3 nucleotides read TGTGCCAGCAGCCCCGCGGGGCCTTTAACCGGGGAGCTGTTTTTT. This encodes CASSPAGPLTGELFF.

The chain combines TRBV4-2 with TRBJ1-5; 7 positions agree with TRBD1. The CDR3 has 13 residues. Germline CDR1 is LGHNA and CDR2 is YNFKEQ. The V segment lost 3 bases and the J segment 11 bases; nucleotides outside the gene matches: 7. CDR3 coding DNA: TGTGCCAGCAGCCAGGGAGGGGGCAGAACCCAGCATTTT. It translates to CASSQGGGRTQHF.

The DNA of the CDR3 is TGTGCCAGCAGAGACTCTAGCGGGTTCACCTACGAGCAGTACTTC. As protein: CASRDSSGFTYEQYF. The rearrangement uses TRBV3-1 and TRBJ2-7; 8 bases match TRBD2. J lost 2 bases, V lost 6 bases, and 9 bases had no gene match. CDR3 length: 15 residues. CDR1 LGHDT and CDR2 YNNKEL come from the germline V gene (reference sequence).

V gene TRBV12-3 or TRBV12-4 combines with J gene TRBJ1-5; no clear D. The CDR3 is made up of 13 amino acids. V lost 7 bases, J lost 2 bases, and 9 bases lay in between. The CDR3 DNA is TGTGCCAGCACAGTAAGTGGCAATCAGCCCCAGCATTTT. Translation: CASTVSGNQPQHF.

CDR3 protein: CASSKLGGMRQPQHF. DNA of the CDR3: TGTGCCAGCAGTAAGCTGGGCGGGATGCGTCAGCCCCAGCATTTT. This chain links TRBV27 with TRBJ1-5, with unresolved D. The CDR3 loop spans 15 amino acids. Germline V gene data show CDR1 as MNHEY and CDR2 as SMNVEV (reference sequence). V dropped 5 bases and J dropped 6 bases, with 17 bases sitting between them.

This clonotype was found a few times. The chain joins TRBV9 to TRBJ2-5; perhaps TRBD2 as D (6 bases). Germline V gene sequence: CDR1 SGDLS, CDR2 YYNGEE. V dropped 0 bases and J dropped 5 bases, with 14 bases sitting between them. CDR3 length: 15 residues. For the CDR3, the DNA is TGTGCCAGCAGCGTAGGTTTAGCGGCAGGCGAGACCCAGTACTTC. It translates to CASSVGLAAGETQYF.

The rearrangement joins TRBV29-1 to TRBJ2-1, with 13 bases matching TRBD2. The V segment lost 7 bases and the J segment 6 bases; nucleotides outside the gene matches: 6. The CDR3 contains 14 residues. Germline V gene data show CDR1 as SQVTM and CDR2 as ANQGSEA. The CDR3 protein is CSARTSGRVNEQFF. CDR3 DNA sequence: TGCAGCGCCCGGACTAGCGGGAGAGTCAATGAGCAGTTCTTC.

This clonotype was observed a handful of times. The J gene is TRBJ2-5, the V gene TRBV15, with D possibly TRBD2 on 6 matching bases. The end of the DNA fits TRBJ2-7 better, so the J call may be wrong. The CDR3 sequence is 13 residues long. The germline V gene has CDR1 LNHNV and CDR2 YYDKDF (reference sequence). The CDR3 DNA is TGTGCCACCAGCAGAGCCTTGGGGGGCGAGCAGTACTTC. Translating gives CATSRALGGEQYF.

The J gene is TRBJ2-7, the V gene TRBV5-1, with TRBD2 matching 9 bases. CDR3 length: 14 residues. With 5 bases clipped from V and 3 bases from J, the junction kept 6 bases outside the gene matches. Germline-derived CDR1 and CDR2 are SGHRS and YFSETQ. The CDR3 DNA sequence: TGCGCCAGCAGTCATACTAGCGGGTACTACGAGCAGTACTTC. Encoded protein: CASSHTSGYYEQYF. Looking up the rest from reference TRBV5-1 and TRBJ2-7 gives the full variable domain: KAGVTQTPRYLIKTRGQQVTLSCSPISGHRSVSWYQQTPGQGLQFLFEYFSETQRNKGNFPGRFSGRQFSNSRSEMNVSTLELGDSALYLCASSHTSGYYEQYFGPGTRLTVT.

The V call is TRBV28, the J call TRBJ2-5; D not certain. The J call may be mistaken, given a closer DNA end match to TRBJ2-7. Germline CDR1 is MDHEN and CDR2 is SYDVKM. The CDR3 length is 13 residues. This CDR3 is CASSFSGPCEQYF. The CDR3 DNA is TGTGCCAGCAGTTTTTCCGGGCCCTGCGAGCAGTACTTC.

This clonotype was picked up a small number of times. J is TRBJ2-3 and V is TRBV12-3 or TRBV12-4; D ambiguous. V shed 6 bases and J shed 2 bases, with 9 bases lying between them. The CDR3 consists of 13 residues. The CDR3 DNA follows: TGTGCCAGCAGCGGACCAGACACAGATACGCAGTATTTT. Protein product: CASSGPDTDTQYF.

The chain has TRBV7-9 and TRBJ2-5; tentatively, D is TRBD1 (7 bases). The J call is uncertain, as TRBJ2-7 better fits the DNA end. Germline assignment: CDR1 SEHNR and CDR2 FQNEAQ (reference sequence). This CDR3 spans 15 amino acids. CDR3 in amino acids: CASSPQGTQPYEQYF. For the CDR3, the DNA is TGTGCCAGCAGTCCACAGGGGACTCAACCGTACGAGCAGTACTTC.

This clonotype was detected a few times. The rearrangement links TRBV27 to TRBJ2-5; TRBD2 agrees at 14 bases. The germline CDR1 and CDR2 sequences are MNHEY and SMNVEV (reference sequence). The CDR3 contains 16 residues. Trimming removed 3 bases from V and 11 bases from J; junction bases left unmatched: 11. The CDR3 nucleotides are TGTGCCAGCAGTTTGAGGGGACTAGCGGGAGACAATGAGCAGTACTTC. Its protein is CASSLRGLAGDNEQYF.

The chain joins TRBV20-1 to TRBJ1-2; 8 positions match TRBD1. CDR1 is DFQATT and CDR2 is SNEGSKA in the germline V gene (reference sequence). CDR3 length: 13 amino acids. The V gene end was trimmed by 3 bases and the J gene end by 4 bases; junction bases not matched to a gene: 4. The CDR3 loop is CSASRDRSYGYTF. The CDR3 coding sequence is TGCAGTGCTAGCCGGGACAGGTCCTATGGCTACACCTTC.

This clonotype showed up just a few times. The chain employs TRBV9 and TRBJ2-7; D unclear. The CDR3 is 12 amino acids. Deletions cut 7 bases from V and 4 bases from J, with 12 bases between. CDR1 is SGDLS, CDR2 YYNGEE, per germline. In DNA form, the CDR3 reads TGTGCCAGCCGCGGCAGTGGGTACGAGCAGTACTTC. Its translation: CASRGSGYEQYF.

This chain uses TRBV24-1 with TRBJ2-1; the D gene is possibly TRBD1 (6 bases). The germline V and J ends were trimmed by 8 bases and 5 bases, with 12 bases remaining between them. Germline loops: CDR1 KGHDR, CDR2 SFDVKD. This CDR3 has 13 residues. As DNA, the CDR3 is TGTGCCACCAAGGACAGATACAACAATGAGCAGTTCTTC. It specifies CATKDRYNNEQFF.

The J gene is TRBJ2-2, the V gene TRBV27; perhaps TRBD1 as D (6 bases). The ends were cut back, 7 bases at V and 7 bases at J, with 16 bases in the middle. CDR1 and CDR2 from the germline V gene are MNHEY and SMNVEV (reference sequence). The CDR3 has 14 amino acids. CDR3 region: CASKGRGAHGELFF. As DNA, the CDR3 is TGTGCCAGCAAAGGCAGGGGTGCCCACGGGGAGCTGTTTTTT.